This T cell receptor beta chain was identified during a study of CD8 T cells in Susac syndrome. Study summary: The sequenced Susac syndrome patients included about 6 who had clinically active disease and roughly eight who were in remission.

This clonotype was observed a single time. The V gene's germline CDR1 is MNHEY and CDR2 SVGEGT. The CDR3 runs to 13 residues. V was shortened by 3 bases and J by 3 bases, with 9 bases between the two germline ends. Susac syndrome patients met recently defined diagnostic criteria for definite or probable disease. FACS was used to enrich TEMRA cells, whereas the CD8+ and CD4+ T cells were obtained by negative isolation. It was with random hexamers that 0.5 to 1 ug RNA was reverse transcribed. With immunoSEQ multiplex PCR, TCR beta CDR3 was amplified across 54 Vbeta and 13 Jbeta. TCRdb redid the calling of the immunoSEQ multiplex PCR reads with MiXCR, one entry per CDR3 protein. The sample has 120,000 or so distinct CDR3 sequences; around 94% are singletons.

Material for sequencing was CD8+ T cells from PBMCs. The clonotype was recovered from a human donor with Susac syndrome. This rearrangement joins TRBV6-2 or TRBV6-3 to TRBJ2-7, with no clear D. As DNA, the CDR3 is TGTGCCAGCAGTTATACCGACAACTACGAGCAGTACTTC. Translating gives CASSYTDNYEQYF.